The 30 T cell receptor beta chains presented below share a single source sample, sequenced in a study of cytomegalovirus exposure and HLA in healthy donors. A multiplex PCR was run with 60 Vbeta primers and 13 Jbeta primers. Produced via immunoSEQ multiplex PCR; TCRdb's table is partial and in-frame only. The sample has 40,000 to 55,000 clones; the top ten hold 5.5% to 7%. The sample taken for sequencing was PBMCs. The receptors shown here come from a male donor in good health and CMV-seropositive.

The chain combines TRBV28 with TRBJ2-7, with D possibly being TRBD1 (6 bases). The CDR3 runs to 14 residues. Trimming stripped 6 bases from V and 11 bases from J, with 23 bases between. Germline V gene data show CDR1 as MDHEN and CDR2 as SYDVKM. The DNA for the CDR3 is TGTGCCAGCAGAAATAGTGGGGGCTATGGGAAGGAGTACTTC. Residues: CASRNSGGYGKEYF.

V gene TRBV5-1 combines with J gene TRBJ2-7; TRBD2 is a possible D gene (7 bases). The germline gives CDR1 SGHRS, CDR2 YFSETQ. The CDR3 totals 14 residues. V lost 4 bases to trimming and J lost 1 base, with 12 bases between them. The CDR3 spells CASSPQGGSYEQYF. As DNA, the CDR3 is TGCGCCAGCAGCCCACAGGGAGGGTCCTACGAGCAGTACTTC.

The chain links TRBV4-1 to TRBJ2-1, with a possible D match to TRBD2 (5 bases). CDR3 length equals 15 residues. CDR1 is MGHRA, CDR2 YSYEKL, per germline. The V gene lost 5 bases and the J gene lost 3 bases, with 14 bases spanning the gap. The CDR3 nucleotides are TGCGCCAGCAGCGTTCGCCAAGGAGGCTACAATGAGCAGTTCTTC. This codes for CASSVRQGGYNEQFF.

The CDR3 nucleotides are TGTGCCAGTAGTACCCCCGGGCGGACAGGGCCTATGTACAATGAGCAGTTCTTC. Protein product: CASSTPGRTGPMYNEQFF. The J gene is TRBJ2-1, the V gene TRBV19; TRBD1 matches at 8 bases. J gave up 4 bases and V 4 bases, and 15 bases lay outside the gene matches. Germline lookup yields CDR1 LNHDA and CDR2 SQIVND (reference sequence). The CDR3 length is 18 residues.

The V and J genes are TRBV27 and TRBJ2-3; 12 bases fit TRBD2. CDR3 length: 16 amino acids. Trimming cost V 4 bases and J 4 bases; bases outside gene matches: 6. From germline, CDR1 is MNHEY and CDR2 SMNVEV (reference sequence). The CDR3 DNA reads as TGTGCCAGCAGTTCTCTAGCGGGGGGGTTACCAGATACGCAGTATTTT. Its protein is CASSSLAGGLPDTQYF.

The chain employs TRBV10-3 and TRBJ2-7; 8 bases are a match to TRBD2. CDR3 length: 10 amino acids. Germline V gene data show CDR1 as ENHRY and CDR2 as SYGVKD. V was clipped by 10 bases and J by 4 bases; unmatched bases: 0. The CDR3 DNA sequence: TGTGCCACGGGGGGGTACGAGCAGTACTTC. Protein: CATGGYEQYF.

J is TRBJ2-5 and V is TRBV5-1; TRBD2 aligns across 7 bases. Germline CDR1 and CDR2: SGHRS and YFSETQ. The ends lost 0 bases at V and 3 bases at J; junction bases unmatched: 2. CDR3 size: 14 residues. CDR3 residues: CASSLAAGEETQYF. The CDR3 coding sequence is TGCGCCAGCAGCTTGGCCGCGGGGGAAGAGACCCAGTACTTC.

The rearrangement joins TRBV27 to TRBJ1-1; TRBD1 is a possible D gene (5 bases). V was cut by 4 bases and J by 2 bases, with 11 bases left in between. CDR1 is MNHEY, CDR2 SMNVEV, per germline (reference sequence). This CDR3 has 14 residues. The CDR3 sequence is CASSYAGLNTEAFF. Here the CDR3 DNA reads TGTGCCAGCAGTTATGCAGGGTTAAACACTGAAGCTTTCTTT.

This clone registers medium-sized by frequency. This chain joins TRBV2 and TRBJ1-1; no clear D. The germline V gene has CDR1 SNHLY and CDR2 FYNNEI. Trimming left V 4 bases short and J 0 bases short, with 12 bases between. The CDR3 is 15 amino acids. This chain's CDR3 is CASSGGPAVNTEAFF. CDR3 sequence (DNA): TGTGCCAGCAGTGGAGGGCCCGCGGTGAACACTGAAGCTTTCTTT. The full variable domain, completed using reference TRBV2 and TRBJ1-1, is EPEVTQTPSHQVTQMGQEVILRCVPISNHLYFYWYRQILGQKVEFLVSFYNNEISEKSEIFDDQFSVERPDGSNFTLKIRSTKLEDSAMYFCASSGGPAVNTEAFFGQGTRLTVV.

This chain joins TRBV4-1 and TRBJ2-7; no firm D call. The V end lost 0 bases, the J end lost 5 bases, and 8 bases lay between the germline ends. This CDR3 region has 13 residues. CDR1 and CDR2 from the germline V gene are MGHRA and YSYEKL. The CDR3 DNA follows: TGCGCCAGCAGCCAAGATCCTGTCGACGAGCAGTACTTC. This encodes CASSQDPVDEQYF.

This chain uses TRBV7-9 with TRBJ1-3; no reliable D call. V gave up 5 bases and J gave up 8 bases, with 19 bases separating them. CDR3 length equals 15 residues. Germline CDR1 is SEHNR and CDR2 is FQNEAQ (reference sequence). The CDR3 sequence: CASSPSRASGDTIYF. The CDR3, as DNA: TGTGCCAGCAGCCCTAGCCGGGCCTCCGGAGACACCATATATTTT.

This chain uses TRBV27 with TRBJ1-6; 9 bases fit TRBD1. This CDR3 spans 14 amino acids. Germline lookup yields CDR1 MNHEY and CDR2 SMNVEV (reference sequence). Unmatched junction bases numbered 5, after V lost 6 bases and J lost 8 bases. The CDR3 coding sequence is TGTGCCAGCAGACTCGGACAGGGGTATTCACCCCTCCACTTT. It encodes CASRLGQGYSPLHF.

This chain connects TRBV9 to TRBJ1-5; TRBD1 might be the D (5 bases). Trimming stripped 4 bases from V and 5 bases from J, with 13 bases between. This CDR3 region has 14 residues. CDR1 is SGDLS, CDR2 YYNGEE, per germline. The CDR3 sequence is CASSPSGLHQPQHF. In nucleotides, the CDR3 is TGTGCCAGCAGCCCCTCAGGGCTTCATCAGCCCCAGCATTTT.

V usage is TRBV30 and J usage is TRBJ1-2, with D maybe TRBD1 (6 bases). This CDR3 contains 13 residues. V shed 2 bases and J shed 8 bases, with 15 bases lying between them. CDR1 GTSNPN and CDR2 SVGIG come from the germline V gene (reference sequence). The DNA of the CDR3 is TGTGCCTGGAGTTGGGGGCAGGGTGAAGGCTACACCTTC. This encodes CAWSWGQGEGYTF.

This chain uses TRBV7-7 with TRBJ2-7; the D gene is possibly TRBD1 (5 bases). Trimming removed 1 base from V and 7 bases from J, with 11 bases in between. The CDR3 totals 13 residues. Germline CDR1 is SSHAT and CDR2 is FNYEAQ (reference sequence). The chain's CDR3 is CASSLGAGREQYF. The DNA of the CDR3 is TGTGCCAGCAGCTTAGGTGCAGGGCGGGAGCAGTACTTC.

The chain recombines TRBV29-1 with TRBJ2-1; 7 bases match TRBD2. Unmatched junction bases numbered 5, after V lost 3 bases and J lost 9 bases. Germline V gives CDR1 SQVTM, CDR2 ANQGSEA. The CDR3 extends over 12 amino acids. The CDR3 bases are TGCAGCGTTGAGCTCGGGGGGAGTGAGCAGTTCTTC. Encoded protein: CSVELGGSEQFF.

This sequence joins TRBV12-5 and TRBJ1-2; TRBD1 might be the D (6 bases). This CDR3 contains 18 residues. CDR1 is LGHNT, CDR2 FRNRAP, per germline. V gave up 5 bases and J gave up 0 bases, with 22 bases separating them. The CDR3 here is CASGPPPGDPLANYGYTF. CDR3 sequence (DNA): TGTGCTAGTGGTCCCCCTCCAGGGGACCCCCTAGCTAACTATGGCTACACCTTC.

The genes are TRBV27 and TRBJ2-7, with 12 bases aligning to TRBD1. Trimming cost V 0 bases and J 4 bases; bases outside gene matches: 10. The CDR3 contains 18 residues. CDR1 MNHEY and CDR2 SMNVEV come from the germline V gene (reference sequence). The CDR3, as DNA: TGTGCCAGCAGTTTATCGGGACAGGGGGCCCAGCCGTTTTACGAGCAGTACTTC. Translating it yields CASSLSGQGAQPFYEQYF.

The CDR3 DNA reads TGTGCCACCCGCCCGGACGGGGTGAGCAATCAGCCCCAGCATTTT. It translates to CATRPDGVSNQPQHF. This chain joins TRBV19 and TRBJ1-5, with D uncertain. The germline V gene has CDR1 LNHDA and CDR2 SQIVND (reference sequence). The CDR3 consists of 15 residues. Trimming cost V 10 bases and J 1 base, with 17 bases left between them.

This chain joins TRBV15 and TRBJ1-1, with 8 bases matching TRBD1. V was clipped by 3 bases and J by 5 bases; unmatched bases: 8. The CDR3 runs 15 residues. CDR1 is LNHNV, CDR2 YYDKDF, per germline (reference sequence). Here the CDR3 DNA reads TGTGCCACCAGCAGCAGACTCAGGGGGCTGACTGAAGCTTTCTTT. This sequence encodes CATSSRLRGLTEAFF.

V usage is TRBV6-1 and J usage is TRBJ1-6; 9 bases map to TRBD1. This CDR3 comprises 13 residues. V was clipped by 11 bases and J by 7 bases; unmatched bases: 6. Germline CDR1 MNHNS, CDR2 SASEGT. CDR3 DNA: TGTGCCGGGCGGGGACAGGGAAATTCACCCCTCCACTTT. It encodes CAGRGQGNSPLHF.

The J gene is TRBJ1-1, the V gene TRBV9; D is unresolved. In germline, CDR1 is SGDLS, CDR2 YYNGEE. This CDR3 has 14 residues. V lost 0 bases and J lost 3, with 9 bases in between. The CDR3 reads CASSVGQVYTEAFF. The CDR3 DNA is TGTGCCAGCAGCGTAGGGCAAGTCTACACTGAAGCTTTCTTT.

The CDR3 DNA is TGCGCCAGCAGCCAGGATAACAGGGGTTTTAACTATGGCTACACCTTC. It yields the protein CASSQDNRGFNYGYTF. This chain uses TRBV4-3 with TRBJ1-2, with 7 bases fitting TRBD1. This CDR3 has 16 residues. Trimming removed 3 bases from V and 1 base from J; junction bases left unmatched: 8. Germline CDR1 LGHNA, CDR2 YSLEER.

V and J are TRBV9 and TRBJ2-2; 7 nucleotides agree with TRBD1. The J segment lost 6 bases and the V segment lost 7 bases, leaving 9 bases of the junction unmatched. The CDR3 is 14 residues long. Germline CDR1 SGDLS, CDR2 YYNGEE. In DNA, the CDR3 is TGTGCCAGCGGTACACGGGACAGTCCCGGGGAGCTGTTTTTT. The encoded protein is CASGTRDSPGELFF.

The rearrangement joins TRBV7-8 to TRBJ2-7; no firm D call. V lost 2 bases and J 4 bases, leaving 6 bases between the germline ends. CDR3 size: 12 residues. CDR1 is SGHVS, CDR2 FQNEAQ, per germline. CDR3 in DNA: TGTGCCAGCAGCTTAATTTCTTACGAGCAGTACTTC. Translated: CASSLISYEQYF.

This rearrangement joins TRBV28 to TRBJ2-1; TRBD2 aligns across 8 bases. The germline V gene encodes CDR1 MDHEN and CDR2 SYDVKM. The CDR3 sequence is 16 residues long. The junction had 12 bases not matched to a gene; V was cut back by 5 bases and J by 6 bases. Written as DNA, the CDR3 is TGTGCCAGCAGTATAAGCGTGGCGGGGGGAGGCAATGAGCAGTTCTTC. This sequence encodes CASSISVAGGGNEQFF.

The V gene is TRBV30, the J gene TRBJ2-1; D is uncertain. Germline CDR1 is GTSNPN and CDR2 is SVGIG (reference sequence). Trimming cost V 3 bases and J 0 bases, with 9 bases left between them. This CDR3 comprises 14 residues. The CDR3 is CAWRGSPSYNEQFF. In DNA, the CDR3 is TGTGCCTGGAGGGGCTCACCCTCCTACAATGAGCAGTTCTTC.

The chain couples TRBV9 to TRBJ1-1; D is perhaps TRBD1 (6 bases). CDR3 size: 15 residues. Germline-derived CDR1 and CDR2 are SGDLS and YYNGEE. V shed 3 bases and J shed 0 bases, with 12 bases lying between them. CDR3 nucleotide sequence: TGTGCCAGCAGCGCTGGACAGCTGATGAACACTGAAGCTTTCTTT. Its translation is CASSAGQLMNTEAFF. The full variable domain, in which reference TRBV9 and TRBJ1-1 provide the parts outside the CDR3, is DSGVTQTPKHLITATGQRVTLRCSPRSGDLSVYWYQQSLDQGLQFLIQYYNGEERAKGNILERFSAQQFPDLHSELNLSSLELGDSALYFCASSAGQLMNTEAFFGQGTRLTVV.

The chain has TRBV4-3 and TRBJ2-1; D uncertain. The germline V gene encodes CDR1 LGHNA and CDR2 YSLEER. CDR3 length: 14 residues. Trimming pared 0 bases from V and 6 bases from J, leaving 9 bases between. CDR3 in amino acids: CASSQEWSVNEQFF. CDR3 nucleotides: TGCGCCAGCAGCCAAGAGTGGTCAGTCAATGAGCAGTTCTTC.

The CDR3 DNA reads TGCGCCAGCAGCCCAGGGACTAGCGGGGCAAGAGAGCAGTACTTC. It yields the protein CASSPGTSGAREQYF. The rearrangement uses TRBV5-1 and TRBJ2-7; TRBD2 matches 13 bases. Germline-derived CDR1 and CDR2 are SGHRS and YFSETQ. J lost 7 bases, V lost 4 bases, and 8 bases had no gene match. This CDR3 has 15 amino acids.